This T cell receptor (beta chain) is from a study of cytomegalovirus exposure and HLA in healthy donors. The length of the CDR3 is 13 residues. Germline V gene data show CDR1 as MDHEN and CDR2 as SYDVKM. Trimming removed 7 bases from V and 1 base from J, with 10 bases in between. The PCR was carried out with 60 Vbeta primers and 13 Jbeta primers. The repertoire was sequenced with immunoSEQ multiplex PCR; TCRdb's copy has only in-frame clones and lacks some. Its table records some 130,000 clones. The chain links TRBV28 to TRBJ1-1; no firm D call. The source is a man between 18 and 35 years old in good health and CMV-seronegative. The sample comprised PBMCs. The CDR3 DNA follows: TGTGCCAGCACTTGGAGCAGGAACACTGAAGCTTTCTTT. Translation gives CASTWSRNTEAFF.